This T cell receptor beta chain was recovered during a study of monozygotic twins with inflammatory bowel disease. UMIs bearing a 6-nucleotide sample barcode were added through template switching. Reprocessing the 5' RACE reads, TCRdb reports a single entry for every CDR3 protein and omits DNA. The sample holds about 140,000 distinct CDR3 sequences. Notes on this clonotype: Its antigen is currently unknown.

Study findings and constraints: Distinction of different T cell subtypes was not possible. Findings did not support one strong IBD-associated signal or clonotype. IBD patients carried less diverse TCRbeta repertoires (inverse Simpson) than healthy co-twins.

CDR1 is MNHNS, CDR2 SASEGT, per germline. The CDR3 sequence is 17 residues long. Source material: blood. This receptor was identified in a human donor with ulcerative colitis or Crohn's disease, or a healthy co-twin of an affected twin (not recorded which). This chain joins TRBV6-1 and TRBJ2-7; absent DNA, TCRdb's TRBD2 call cannot be checked. The CDR3 loop reads CASSPGTSGGLPYEQYF.